This TCR beta chain was observed in a study of patients and donors after allogeneic stem cell transplantation (dated by TCRdb to the early 2020s). The library came from RT-PCR. Instrument on record: NextSeq 550. Clones were called with MiXCR by TCRdb after fastp trimmed the public reads at Q25, and only in-frame beta chains were retained. A single entry per CDR3 protein holds the most common genes and DNA from its merged rows. Within this sample are fewer than 75,000 distinct CDR3 sequences, with less than 30% of them counted one time only. Roughly 29% of the sample comes from the top ten. For this clonotype: No cognate antigen has been identified for it. Base qualities are not recorded, but no much larger clone differs from it by a single base.

CDR1 and CDR2 were assigned from the germline V gene (reference sequence) as SGHKS and YYEKEE. After removal of 1 base from V and 10 bases from J, the junction retains 7 bases not matched to a gene. CDR3 length: 15 amino acids, cysteine to phenylalanine. Solely the CDR3 DNA is kept, with 45 bases framed from the first base. This receptor was taken from a human donor who was either an allogeneic HSCT recipient or a stem cell or donor lymphocyte infusion donor (not recorded which). It is not recorded whose cells these are; they may come from a transplant donor. Sequencing was carried out using blood, either unsorted or a sorted T cell fraction (not recorded which). The V gene is TRBV5-5 and the J gene is TRBJ1-4; TRBD1 lines up with 10 middle nucleotides. The CDR3 has the sequence CASSLIPGTGVKLFF. The nucleotides are TGTGCCAGCAGCTTGATACCCGGGACAGGGGTAAAACTGTTTTTT.